Following are 15 T cell receptor beta chains from one sample sequenced in a study of cytomegalovirus exposure and HLA in healthy donors. Here immunoSEQ multiplex PCR was the method, and the copy in TCRdb shows in-frame clones only, minus some. This table holds about 90,000 clones, 84% found once. The sequencing sample was made of PBMCs. Source of these receptors: a woman between 18 and 29 years old in good health and CMV-seropositive.

The chain carries TRBV5-1 and TRBJ2-7; 8 bases map to TRBD2. The CDR3 consists of 15 residues. Germline V gene lookup returns CDR1 SGHRS and CDR2 YFSETQ. The V gene end was trimmed by 4 bases and the J gene end by 1 base; junction bases not matched to a gene: 7. The CDR3 loop reads CASSAGGAFSYEQYF. In DNA, the CDR3 is TGCGCCAGCAGCGCCGGGGGGGCCTTTTCCTACGAGCAGTACTTC.

This clone was found once. The chain joins TRBV6-6 to TRBJ2-5, with 15 bases identical to TRBD2. The CDR3 is 15 residues long. The V segment lost 8 bases and the J segment 2 bases; nucleotides outside the gene matches: 3. Germline values: CDR1 MNHNY, CDR2 SVGAGI (reference sequence). This CDR3 reads CASGLAGGGQETQYF. The CDR3 bases are TGTGCCAGCGGACTAGCGGGGGGGGGACAAGAGACCCAGTACTTC.

This chain uses TRBV28 with TRBJ1-4, with D possibly TRBD1 on 5 matching bases. CDR3 size: 14 residues. The germline CDR1 and CDR2 sequences are MDHEN and SYDVKM. Trimming removed 3 bases from V and 7 bases from J, with 12 bases in between. The CDR3 protein is CASSLWGVGEKLFF. The DNA of the CDR3 is TGTGCCAGCAGTTTGTGGGGGGTAGGTGAAAAACTGTTTTTT.

The V call is TRBV30, the J call TRBJ2-7, with 8 bases fitting TRBD2. CDR1 and CDR2 from the germline V gene are GTSNPN and SVGIG (reference sequence). After removal of 5 bases from V and 2 bases from J, the junction contained 8 bases not matched to a gene. This CDR3 contains 14 residues. The CDR3 DNA follows: TGTGCCTGGGCCCCGGGAGGGGGGACCTACGAGCAGTACTTC. The encoded protein is CAWAPGGGTYEQYF. Complete variable domain (other parts from reference TRBV30 and TRBJ2-7): SQTIHQWPATLVQPVGSPLSLECTVEGTSNPNLYWYRQAAGRGLQLLFYSVGIGQISSEVPQNLSASRPQDRQFILSSKKLLLSDSGFYLCAWAPGGGTYEQYFGPGTRLTVT.

This clone appeared a few times. The CDR3 DNA reads TGTGCCAGCACGGAGAATAATTCACCCCTCCACTTT. This translates into CASTENNSPLHF. The chain combines TRBV7-8 with TRBJ1-6, with unresolved D. This CDR3 contains 12 residues. V shed 7 bases and J shed 5 bases, with 6 bases lying between them. Germline V gene sequence: CDR1 SGHVS, CDR2 FQNEAQ. The variable domain in full, with the rest retrieved from reference TRBV7-8 and TRBJ1-6, is GAGVSQSPRYKVAKRGQDVALRCDPISGHVSLFWYQQALGQGPEFLTYFQNEAQLDKSGLPSDRFFAERPEGSVSTLKIQRTQQEDSAVYLCASTENNSPLHFGNGTRLTVT.

Only one count was recorded for this clone. V usage is TRBV18 and J usage is TRBJ1-2; the D gene is possibly TRBD1 (6 bases). The V end lost 3 bases, the J end lost 3 bases, and 8 bases lay between the germline ends. The CDR3 extends over 13 amino acids. CDR1 is KGHSH, CDR2 LQKENI, per germline. DNA of the CDR3: TGTGCCAGCTCACCTTCAGGGGACTATGGCTACACCTTC. Protein product: CASSPSGDYGYTF.

The genes are TRBV27 and TRBJ1-2; 9 bases are shared with TRBD1. Trimming removed 3 bases from V and 6 bases from J; junction bases left unmatched: 2. This CDR3 region has 13 residues. CDR1 is MNHEY, CDR2 SMNVEV, per germline (reference sequence). CDR3 in amino acids: CASSLDRGNGYTF. DNA of the CDR3: TGTGCCAGCAGTTTGGACAGGGGAAATGGCTACACCTTC.

V and J are TRBV5-1 and TRBJ1-5; TRBD1 matches at 9 bases. CDR3 size: 14 residues. The germline CDR1 and CDR2 sequences are SGHRS and YFSETQ. V lost 5 bases to trimming and J lost 8 bases; unmatched junction nucleotides: 8. Here the CDR3 reads CASRRTGGHEPQHF. Here the CDR3 DNA reads TGCGCCAGCAGGAGAACAGGGGGCCATGAGCCCCAGCATTTT. Looking up the rest from reference TRBV5-1 and TRBJ1-5 gives the full variable domain: KAGVTQTPRYLIKTRGQQVTLSCSPISGHRSVSWYQQTPGQGLQFLFEYFSETQRNKGNFPGRFSGRQFSNSRSEMNVSTLELGDSALYLCASRRTGGHEPQHFGDGTRLSIL.

The chain employs TRBV7-9 and TRBJ2-1, with D perhaps matching TRBD2 (6 bases). CDR3 size: 13 residues. Germline CDR1 is SEHNR and CDR2 is FQNEAQ (reference sequence). Trimming pared 3 bases from V and 6 bases from J, leaving 9 bases between. CDR3 nucleotides: TGTGCCAGCAGCTTGGGAGGAGGCAATGAGCAGTTCTTC. Protein: CASSLGGGNEQFF.

This chain links TRBV7-2 with TRBJ1-6; D is undetermined. Germline lookup yields CDR1 SGHTA and CDR2 FQGNSA. V gave up 2 bases and J gave up 7 bases, with 6 bases separating them. There are 13 residues in the CDR3. This chain's CDR3 is CASSLMRNSPLHF. DNA of the CDR3: TGTGCCAGCAGCTTAATGCGGAATTCACCCCTCCACTTT. Drawing the rest from reference TRBV7-2 and TRBJ1-6, the complete variable domain is GAGVSQSPSNKVTEKGKDVELRCDPISGHTALYWYRQSLGQGLEFLIYFQGNSAPDKSGLPSDRFSAERTGGSVSTLTIQRTQQEDSAVYLCASSLMRNSPLHFGNGTRLTVT.

The rearrangement joins TRBV4-3 to TRBJ2-2; possibly TRBD2 for D (5 bases). The CDR3 is 17 residues long. V was pared by 0 bases and J by 0 bases, with 11 bases between. CDR1 and CDR2 (germline): LGHNA, YSLEER. The CDR3 DNA sequence: TGCGCCAGCAGCCAAGATCGAGGGAAATCGAACACCGGGGAGCTGTTTTTT. This gives the protein CASSQDRGKSNTGELFF.

V is TRBV30 and J is TRBJ2-7; D perhaps matches TRBD1 (5 bases). Looked up from germline, CDR1 is GTSNPN and CDR2 is SVGIG (reference sequence). The CDR3 has 13 amino acids. V lost 8 bases and J lost 4, with 18 bases in between. CDR3 sequence (DNA): TGTGCCACAGGCAGGGAACATATTTACGAGCAGTACTTC. Amino acids: CATGREHIYEQYF.

The chain has TRBV7-9 and TRBJ2-1, with D possibly TRBD2 on 5 matching bases. This CDR3 is 13 amino acids long. The germline CDR1 and CDR2 sequences are SEHNR and FQNEAQ (reference sequence). The V and J ends lost 6 bases and 6 bases respectively, with 12 bases between them. CDR3 region: CASSAGRANEQFF. CDR3 coding DNA: TGTGCCAGCAGTGCCGGGCGGGCCAATGAGCAGTTCTTC.

The gene calls are TRBV27 and TRBJ2-7; 8 bases agree with TRBD1. This CDR3 is built from 14 residues. CDR1 is MNHEY, CDR2 SMNVEV, per germline (reference sequence). Trimming removed 3 bases from V and 4 bases from J; junction bases left unmatched: 5. DNA of the CDR3: TGTGCCAGCAGTTTTGGCAGGGGGCTGTACGAGCAGTACTTC. Amino acids: CASSFGRGLYEQYF.

The chain joins TRBV4-3 to TRBJ2-7; D may be TRBD1 (7 bases). Germline CDR1 reads LGHNA; CDR2 reads YSLEER. V lost 0 bases, J lost 3 bases, and 15 bases lay in between. CDR3 size: 16 residues. CDR3 protein: CASSQEAGGINYEQYF. The CDR3 DNA follows: TGCGCCAGCAGCCAAGAAGCAGGGGGGATAAACTACGAGCAGTACTTC.